This T cell receptor (beta chain) stems from a study of shared clonotypes between healthy human individuals. Study-wide findings and caveats: Larger estimated richness was generally recorded for naive subsets relative to memory subsets. Despite large depth, rarefaction showed incomplete sorted-subset sequencing.

As to this clone: Its antigen remains unknown. Additional DNA sequences in this sample encode the identical CDR3.

Trimming took 8 bases from V and 1 from J, leaving 10 bases between them. Germline V gene sequence: CDR1 ENHRY, CDR2 SYGVKD. The CDR3 is made up of 13 amino acids. Assay: immunoSEQ multiplex PCR; the TCRdb copy retains only in-frame clones and omits some. The data show some 2,400,000 clones, approximately 95% seen once. The sequence came from a man aged 18 to 29 in good health. V and J are TRBV10-3 and TRBJ2-3; D might be TRBD1 (7 bases). Specimen: naive CD4+ T cells sorted from blood. Described subset: CD45RA+ positively selected. The CDR3 sequence: CAIGGGGTDTQYF. The DNA of the CDR3 is TGTGCCATCGGAGGGGGCGGCACAGATACGCAGTATTTT.